These 14 T cell receptor beta chains came from one sample sequenced in a study of blood T cells in healthy people across ages. A sample-barcoded 5' primer and a J-beta primer mix were used in a second PCR of roughly 6 to 11 cycles. TCRdb itself ran the 5' RACE reads through MiXCR, one entry per CDR3 protein. The sample includes some 1.5 million distinct CDR3 sequences, 28% of them seen just once. The sample taken for sequencing was blood. All receptors derive from a woman aged 25 to 45 in good health.

This clonotype was recorded many times. One end of the junction fails to match germline, which may point to a read error. The V gene is TRBV7-9, the J gene TRBJ2-7; D unresolved. CDR3 length: 13 residues. Germline V gives CDR1 SEHNR, CDR2 FQNEAQ (reference sequence). The DNA of the CDR3 is TGCGCCAGCAGCTTGGGCAGTTTCTACGAGCAGTACTTC. Its translation: CASSLGSFYEQYF.

This clonotype was seen many times. The chain is built from TRBV7-6 and TRBJ2-7; 8 positions match TRBD1. In germline, CDR1 is SGHVS, CDR2 FNYEAQ. With V trimmed by 4 bases and J by 3 bases, 11 bases remained unmatched. The CDR3 covers 16 residues. CDR3 DNA: TGTGCCAGCAGCTCAGGGACAGGCCTCACCTTCTACGAGCAGTACTTC. It specifies CASSSGTGLTFYEQYF.

The chain combines TRBV20-1 with TRBJ1-2, with D uncertain. CDR1 and CDR2 (germline): DFQATT, SNEGSKA (reference sequence). This CDR3 region has 13 residues. Trimming pared 1 base from V and 0 bases from J, leaving 6 bases between. CDR3: CSARAVTNYGYTF. The CDR3 DNA reads TGCAGTGCTAGAGCGGTTACTAACTATGGCTACACCTTC.

This rearrangement joins TRBV5-5 to TRBJ1-2, with D tentatively TRBD1 (6 bases). The germline V gene has CDR1 SGHKS and CDR2 YYEKEE (reference sequence). The V end lost 0 bases, the J end lost 4 bases, and 10 bases lay between the germline ends. The CDR3 covers 14 residues. The CDR3 DNA is TGTGCCAGCAGCTTGGCCCCGACAGGCTATGGCTACACCTTC. This gives the protein CASSLAPTGYGYTF.

As regards this clonotype: A much larger clone differs by one base, so this may be a read error. The rearrangement links TRBV5-1 to TRBJ2-1, with TRBD2 matching over 7 bases. This CDR3 is 16 amino acids long. In germline, CDR1 is SGHRS, CDR2 YFSETQ. This chain's CDR3 is CASSLSGDISYNEQVF. The CDR3 DNA follows: TGCGCCAGCAGCTTGAGCGGGGATATCTCCTACAATGAGCAGGTCTTC.

This clonotype was observed a handful of times. The chain carries TRBV5-1 and TRBJ1-1; D not certain. Trimming took 4 bases from V and 4 from J, leaving 14 bases between them. CDR1 SGHRS and CDR2 YFSETQ come from the germline V gene. CDR3 length equals 14 residues. DNA of the CDR3: TGCGCCAGCAGCCCTCCGCGGCCGGGCACTGAAGCTTTCTTT. This codes for CASSPPRPGTEAFF.

V and J are TRBV5-1 and TRBJ2-3; perhaps TRBD2 as D (6 bases). V dropped 2 bases and J dropped 0 bases, with 13 bases sitting between them. Germline V lookup: CDR1 SGHRS, CDR2 YFSETQ. The CDR3 has 16 residues. The CDR3 bases are TGCGCCAGCAGCTTCGGACTACTGGCTAGCACAGATACGCAGTATTTT. Residues: CASSFGLLASTDTQYF. The whole variable domain, filled in from reference TRBV5-1 and TRBJ2-3, reads KAGVTQTPRYLIKTRGQQVTLSCSPISGHRSVSWYQQTPGQGLQFLFEYFSETQRNKGNFPGRFSGRQFSNSRSEMNVSTLELGDSALYLCASSFGLLASTDTQYFGPGTRLTVL.

The genes are TRBV20-1 and TRBJ2-7, with 13 positions matching TRBD2. The CDR3 has 15 amino acids. Germline V lookup: CDR1 DFQATT, CDR2 SNEGSKA (reference sequence). With V trimmed by 8 bases and J by 10 bases, 17 bases remained unmatched. CDR3 region: CSPTLAGGPGDTQYF. CDR3 DNA: TGCAGTCCCACACTAGCGGGAGGGCCGGGAGATACCCAGTACTTC.

The gene calls are TRBV5-6 and TRBJ1-4; possible D gene TRBD1, 6 bases. This CDR3 is built from 18 residues. Germline lookup yields CDR1 SGHDT and CDR2 YYEEEE. The V end was cut by 3 bases, the J end by 8 bases, with 26 bases between. The CDR3 sequence: CASSSWQGRGTISEKLFF. The CDR3 DNA is TGTGCCAGCAGCTCCTGGCAGGGGAGGGGTACGATCTCCGAAAAACTGTTTTTT.

This clonotype was recorded at least ten times. The J gene is TRBJ2-1, the V gene TRBV24-1; D is uncertain. The germline V gene has CDR1 KGHDR and CDR2 SFDVKD. The CDR3 runs 14 residues. V was cut by 5 bases and J by 0 bases, with 7 bases left in between. CDR3 DNA sequence: TGTGCCACCAGTGGACGTAGCTCCTACAATGAGCAGTTCTTC. Translating gives CATSGRSSYNEQFF.

CDR3: CASSLVSGSPTDTQYF. The CDR3 DNA reads TGTGCCAGCAGCTTAGTATCGGGCAGTCCCACAGATACGCAGTATTTT. The gene calls are TRBV7-2 and TRBJ2-3; D is uncertain. CDR1 is SGHTA and CDR2 is FQGNSA in the germline V gene. V lost 1 base, J lost 2 bases, and 13 bases lay in between. The CDR3 length is 16 residues.

This clonotype was counted a few times. This chain connects TRBV5-1 to TRBJ1-1, with TRBD1 as a possible D gene (6 bases). V lost 6 bases and J 5 bases, leaving 17 bases between the germline ends. The CDR3 spans 14 residues. Germline values: CDR1 SGHRS, CDR2 YFSETQ. The CDR3 DNA is TGCGCCAGCAATAGGGGGGACATTTCGACTGAAGCTTTCTTT. It translates to CASNRGDISTEAFF.

This clonotype was counted between two and nine times. Here the CDR3 reads CASSSIRLVASGELFF. The CDR3 nucleotides read TGCGCCAGCAGCTCAATCCGACTAGTGGCATCCGGGGAGCTGTTTTTT. The chain uses TRBV5-1 and TRBJ2-2; a possible D gene is TRBD2 (6 bases). The CDR3 spans 16 residues. The germline V gene encodes CDR1 SGHRS and CDR2 YFSETQ. V lost 3 bases to trimming and J lost 6 bases, with 18 bases between them.

There are many counts of this clonotype. The chain couples TRBV27 to TRBJ2-6; D gene unclear. Germline V gene sequence: CDR1 MNHEY, CDR2 SMNVEV (reference sequence). This CDR3 contains 16 residues. The V and J ends lost 2 bases and 3 bases respectively, with 11 bases between them. The CDR3 loop is CASSLSLGFGANVLTF. CDR3 nucleotides: TGTGCCAGCAGTTTAAGTTTGGGCTTTGGGGCCAACGTCCTGACTTTC.